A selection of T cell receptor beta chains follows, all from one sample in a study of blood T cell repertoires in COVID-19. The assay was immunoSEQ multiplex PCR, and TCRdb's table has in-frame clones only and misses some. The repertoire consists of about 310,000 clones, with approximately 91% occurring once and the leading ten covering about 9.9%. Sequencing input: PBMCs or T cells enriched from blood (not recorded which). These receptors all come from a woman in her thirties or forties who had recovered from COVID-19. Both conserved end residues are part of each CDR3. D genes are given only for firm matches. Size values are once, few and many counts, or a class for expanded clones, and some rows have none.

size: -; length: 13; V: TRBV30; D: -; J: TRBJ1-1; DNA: TGTGCCTGGAGTGAAAGCATGAACACTGAAGCTTTCTTT; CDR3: CAWSESMNTEAFF
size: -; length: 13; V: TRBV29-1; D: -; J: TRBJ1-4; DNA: TGCAGCGTTGAGTGGCCAACTAATGAAAAACTGTTTTTT; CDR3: CSVEWPTNEKLFF
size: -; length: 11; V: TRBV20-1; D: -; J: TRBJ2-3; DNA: TGCAGTGCTTTAATAGAGAATACGCAGTATTTT; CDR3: CSALIENTQYF
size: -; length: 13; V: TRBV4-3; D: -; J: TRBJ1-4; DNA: TGCGCCAGCAGCGGGACTGCTGGTGAAAAACTGTTTTTT; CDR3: CASSGTAGEKLFF
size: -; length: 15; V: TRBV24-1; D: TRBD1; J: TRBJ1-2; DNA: TGTGCCACCAGTGACCAGACAGGGAGTCTCTATGGCTACACCTTC; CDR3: CATSDQTGSLYGYTF
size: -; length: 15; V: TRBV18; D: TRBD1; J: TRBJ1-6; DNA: TGTGCCAGCTCACCGGGACAGGCGAATAATTCACCCCTCCACTTT; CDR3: CASSPGQANNSPLHF
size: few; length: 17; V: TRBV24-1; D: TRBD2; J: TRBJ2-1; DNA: TGTGCCACCAGTGACACGGGACTAGCGGGGGCGCACAATGAGCAGTTCTTC; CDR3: CATSDTGLAGAHNEQFF
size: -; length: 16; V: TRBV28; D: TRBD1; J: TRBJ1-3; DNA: TGTGCCAGCACCACAAGCGGGACAGGGAGTAGGAACACCATATATTTT; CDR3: CASTTSGTGSRNTIYF
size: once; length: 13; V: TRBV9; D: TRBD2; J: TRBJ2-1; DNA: TGTGCCAGCAGCGCCGGGACTAGCAATGAGCAGTTCTTC; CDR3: CASSAGTSNEQFF
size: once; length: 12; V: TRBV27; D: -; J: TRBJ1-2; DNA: TGTGCCAGCAGTGGATCAGGGAAAGGCTACACCTTC; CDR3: CASSGSGKGYTF
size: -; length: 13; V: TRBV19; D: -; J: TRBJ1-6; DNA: TGTGCCAGTAGTCAGGGCAGTAATTCACCCCTCCACTTT; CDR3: CASSQGSNSPLHF
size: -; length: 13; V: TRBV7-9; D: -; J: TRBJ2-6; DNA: TGTGCCAGCAGCTTCGCGGGGGCCAACGTCCTGACTTTC; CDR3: CASSFAGANVLTF
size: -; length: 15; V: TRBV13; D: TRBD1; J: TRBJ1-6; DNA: TGTGCCAGCAGCTTAGGGGACAGGGGGTTTTCACCCCTCCACTTT; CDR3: CASSLGDRGFSPLHF
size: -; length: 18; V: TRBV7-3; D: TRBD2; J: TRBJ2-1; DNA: TGTGCCAGCAGCCCACTCGGAGGTCCTAGCGGGAGTGCTAATGAGCAGTTCTTC; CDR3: CASSPLGGPSGSANEQFF
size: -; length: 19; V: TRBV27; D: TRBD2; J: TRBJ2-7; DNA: TGTGCCAGCAGTTTCTCGATCCGTGGGACTAGCGGGGGGGCCTACGAGCAGTACTTC; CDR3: CASSFSIRGTSGGAYEQYF
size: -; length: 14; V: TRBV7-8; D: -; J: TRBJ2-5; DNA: TGTGCCAGCAGCTTCCCGTCAGGGTCGGAGACCCAGTACTTC; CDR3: CASSFPSGSETQYF
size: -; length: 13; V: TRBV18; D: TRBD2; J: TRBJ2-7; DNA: TGTGCCAGCTCACCGGGTAGCGGGAGTGAGCAGTACTTC; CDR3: CASSPGSGSEQYF
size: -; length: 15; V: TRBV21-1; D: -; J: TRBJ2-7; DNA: TGTGCCAGCAGCGTGAGGACTAGCGTCTCCTACGAGCAGTACTTC; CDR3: CASSVRTSVSYEQYF